This T cell receptor (beta chain) is from a study of radiotherapy plus CTLA-4 blockade in lung cancer. Study-level findings and limits: Blood saw expansion of tumor-derived TCR clones after radiotherapy plus ipilimumab.

The length of the CDR3 is 14 residues. V was shortened by 6 bases and J by 4 bases, with 12 bases between the two germline ends. Germline loops: CDR1 SNHLY, CDR2 FYNNEI. This clone was seen a single time. Its antigen is unidentified. Method: immunoSEQ multiplex PCR; TCRdb's copy keeps in-frame clones and lacks some. Of about 51,000 clones detected, about 76% appear once; the ten largest clones hold around 8.8%. The chain couples TRBV2 to TRBJ1-4, with a tentative D call TRBD1 (6 bases). This receptor was obtained from a human donor with non-small cell lung cancer who had a complete response to radiotherapy plus ipilimumab. The sequencing here drew on peripheral blood, taken from a patient treated with radiotherapy plus ipilimumab. CDR3 sequence: CASSVQGSNEKLFF. In DNA form, the CDR3 reads TGTGCCAGCAGCGTACAGGGTAGTAATGAAAAACTGTTTTTT.